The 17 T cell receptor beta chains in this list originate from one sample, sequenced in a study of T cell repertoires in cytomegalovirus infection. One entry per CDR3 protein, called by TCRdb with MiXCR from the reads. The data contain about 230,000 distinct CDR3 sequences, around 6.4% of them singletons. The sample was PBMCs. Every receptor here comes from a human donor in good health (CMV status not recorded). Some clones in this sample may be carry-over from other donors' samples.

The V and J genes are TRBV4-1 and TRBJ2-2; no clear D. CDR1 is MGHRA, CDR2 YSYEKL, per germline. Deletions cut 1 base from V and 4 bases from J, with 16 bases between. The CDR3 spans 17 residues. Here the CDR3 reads CASSQVDLGIGTGELFF. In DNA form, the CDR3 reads TGCGCCAGCAGCCAAGTGGACCTAGGGATTGGCACCGGGGAGCTGTTTTTT.

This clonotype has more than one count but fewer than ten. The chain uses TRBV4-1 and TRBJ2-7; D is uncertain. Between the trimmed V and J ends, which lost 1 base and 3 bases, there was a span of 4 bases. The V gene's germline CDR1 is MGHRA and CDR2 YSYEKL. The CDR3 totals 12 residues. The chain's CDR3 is CASSQVDYEQYF. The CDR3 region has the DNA TGCGCCAGCAGCCAAGTTGACTACGAGCAGTACTTC.

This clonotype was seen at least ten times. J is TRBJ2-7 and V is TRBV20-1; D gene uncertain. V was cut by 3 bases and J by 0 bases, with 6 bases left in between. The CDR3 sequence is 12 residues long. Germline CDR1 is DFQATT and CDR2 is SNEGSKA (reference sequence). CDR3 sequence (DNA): TGCAGTGCTAGTACTCTCTCCTACGAGCAGTACTTC. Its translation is CSASTLSYEQYF.

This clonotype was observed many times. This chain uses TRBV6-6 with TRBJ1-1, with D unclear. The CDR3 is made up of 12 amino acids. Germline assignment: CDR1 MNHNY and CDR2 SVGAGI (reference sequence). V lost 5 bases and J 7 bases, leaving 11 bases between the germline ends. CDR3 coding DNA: TGTGCCAGCAGTCCGCGGGAGAATGAAGCTTTCTTT. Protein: CASSPRENEAFF.

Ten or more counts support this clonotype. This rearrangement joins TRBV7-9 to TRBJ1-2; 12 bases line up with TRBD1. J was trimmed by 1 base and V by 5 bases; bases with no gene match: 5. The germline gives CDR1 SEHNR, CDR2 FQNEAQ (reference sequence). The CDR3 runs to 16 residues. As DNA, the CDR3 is TGTGCCAGCAGCCCGGGGACAGGGGGCTATAACTATGGCTACACCTTC. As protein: CASSPGTGGYNYGYTF.

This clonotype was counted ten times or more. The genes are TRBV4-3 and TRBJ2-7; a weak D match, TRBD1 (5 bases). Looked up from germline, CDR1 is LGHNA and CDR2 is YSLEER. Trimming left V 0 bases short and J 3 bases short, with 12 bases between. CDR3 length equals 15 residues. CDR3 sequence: CASSQDLNRFYEQYF. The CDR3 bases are TGCGCCAGCAGCCAAGATCTAAACAGGTTCTACGAGCAGTACTTC.

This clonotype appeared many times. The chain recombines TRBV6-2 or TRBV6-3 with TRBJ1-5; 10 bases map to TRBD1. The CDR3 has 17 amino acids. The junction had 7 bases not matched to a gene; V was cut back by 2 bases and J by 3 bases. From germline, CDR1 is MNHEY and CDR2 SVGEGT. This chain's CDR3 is CASSYETGGIYNQPQHF. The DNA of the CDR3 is TGTGCCAGCAGTTACGAGACAGGGGGCATATACAATCAGCCCCAGCATTTT.

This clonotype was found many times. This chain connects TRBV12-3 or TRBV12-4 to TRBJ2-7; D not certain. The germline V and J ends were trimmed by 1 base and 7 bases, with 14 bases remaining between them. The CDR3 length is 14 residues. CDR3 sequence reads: CASSLEVAPREQYF. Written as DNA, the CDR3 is TGTGCCAGCAGTTTAGAAGTAGCCCCGCGGGAGCAGTACTTC.

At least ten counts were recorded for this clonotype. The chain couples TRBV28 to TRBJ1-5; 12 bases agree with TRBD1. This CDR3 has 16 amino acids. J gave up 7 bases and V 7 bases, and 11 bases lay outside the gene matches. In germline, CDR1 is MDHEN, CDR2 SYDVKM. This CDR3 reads CASTGGDRGLRQPQHF. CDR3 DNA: TGTGCCAGCACCGGGGGGGACAGGGGGCTAAGGCAGCCCCAGCATTTT. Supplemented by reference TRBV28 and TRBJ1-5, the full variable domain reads DVKVTQSSRYLVKRTGEKVFLECVQDMDHENMFWYRQDPGLGLRLIYFSYDVKMKEKGDIPEGYSVSREKKERFSLILESASTNQTSMYLCASTGGDRGLRQPQHFGDGTRLSIL.

CDR3 nucleotides: TGTGCCTGGAGTTGGGGGCAGTCGCTTGGTGAGCAGTTCTTC. This sequence encodes CAWSWGQSLGEQFF. The chain employs TRBV30 and TRBJ2-1, with D maybe TRBD1 (6 bases). The CDR3 sequence is 14 residues long. The V and J ends lost 2 bases and 9 bases respectively, with 17 bases between them. From germline, CDR1 is GTSNPN and CDR2 SVGIG (reference sequence). The complete variable domain, with remaining parts taken from reference TRBV30 and TRBJ2-1, reads SQTIHQWPATLVQPVGSPLSLECTVEGTSNPNLYWYRQAAGRGLQLLFYSVGIGQISSEVPQNLSASRPQDRQFILSSKKLLLSDSGFYLCAWSWGQSLGEQFFGPGTRLTVL.

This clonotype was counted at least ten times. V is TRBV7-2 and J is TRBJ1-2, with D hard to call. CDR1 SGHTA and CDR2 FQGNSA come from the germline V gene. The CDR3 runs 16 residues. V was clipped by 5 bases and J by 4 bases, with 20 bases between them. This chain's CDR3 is CASSLDIWEGAYGYTF. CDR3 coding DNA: TGTGCCAGCAGCCTCGACATTTGGGAGGGTGCCTATGGCTACACCTTC. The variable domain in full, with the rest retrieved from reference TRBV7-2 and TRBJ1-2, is GAGVSQSPSNKVTEKGKDVELRCDPISGHTALYWYRQSLGQGLEFLIYFQGNSAPDKSGLPSDRFSAERTGGSVSTLTIQRTQQEDSAVYLCASSLDIWEGAYGYTFGSGTRLTVV.

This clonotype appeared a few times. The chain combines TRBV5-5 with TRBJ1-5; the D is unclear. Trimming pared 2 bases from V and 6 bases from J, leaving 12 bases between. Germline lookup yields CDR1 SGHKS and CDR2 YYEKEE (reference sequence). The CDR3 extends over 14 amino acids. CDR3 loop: CASSFEFGVQPQHF. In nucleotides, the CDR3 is TGTGCCAGCAGCTTCGAGTTCGGAGTTCAGCCCCAGCATTTT.

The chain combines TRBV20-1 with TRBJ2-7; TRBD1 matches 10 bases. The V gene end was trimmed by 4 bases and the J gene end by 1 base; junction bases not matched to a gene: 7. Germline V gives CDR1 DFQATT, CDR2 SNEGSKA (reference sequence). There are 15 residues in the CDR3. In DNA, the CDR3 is TGCAGTGCTACCTGGACAGGGGGGGCGTCCTACGAGCAGTACTTC. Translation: CSATWTGGASYEQYF.

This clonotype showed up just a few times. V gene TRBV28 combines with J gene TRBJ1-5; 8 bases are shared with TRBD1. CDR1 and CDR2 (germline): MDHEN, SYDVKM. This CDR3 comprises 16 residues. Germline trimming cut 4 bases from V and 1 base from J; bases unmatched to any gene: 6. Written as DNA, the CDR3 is TGTGCCAGCAGTTCCATGGGACAGGTCAGCAATCAGCCCCAGCATTTT. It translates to CASSSMGQVSNQPQHF.

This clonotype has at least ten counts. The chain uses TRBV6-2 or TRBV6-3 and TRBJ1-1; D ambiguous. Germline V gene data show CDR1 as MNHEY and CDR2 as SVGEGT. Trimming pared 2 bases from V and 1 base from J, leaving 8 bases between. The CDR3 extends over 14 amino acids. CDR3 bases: TGTGCCAGCAGTTACCCCCCCGGGAACACTGAAGCTTTCTTT. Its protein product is CASSYPPGNTEAFF.

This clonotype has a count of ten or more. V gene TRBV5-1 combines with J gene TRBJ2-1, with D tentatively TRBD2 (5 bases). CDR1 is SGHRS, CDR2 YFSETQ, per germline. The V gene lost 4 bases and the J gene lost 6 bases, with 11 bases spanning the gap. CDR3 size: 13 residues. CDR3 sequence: CASSPGLSNEQFF. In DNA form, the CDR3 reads TGCGCCAGCAGCCCCGGACTGAGCAATGAGCAGTTCTTC.

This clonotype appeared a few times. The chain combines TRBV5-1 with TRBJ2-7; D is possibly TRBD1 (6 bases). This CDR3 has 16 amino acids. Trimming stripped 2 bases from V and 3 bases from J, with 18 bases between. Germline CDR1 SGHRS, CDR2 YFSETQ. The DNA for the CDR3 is TGCGCCAGCAGCTTCCTTCGGGCAGGGGCGGACTACGAGCAGTACTTC. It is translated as CASSFLRAGADYEQYF. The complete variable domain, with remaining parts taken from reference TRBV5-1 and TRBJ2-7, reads KAGVTQTPRYLIKTRGQQVTLSCSPISGHRSVSWYQQTPGQGLQFLFEYFSETQRNKGNFPGRFSGRQFSNSRSEMNVSTLELGDSALYLCASSFLRAGADYEQYFGPGTRLTVT.